This T cell receptor beta chain was recovered during a study of blood T cell repertoires in COVID-19. How the authors handled the data: Scientists estimated how many nucleated cells there were by amplifying reference gene primers. The data were produced by immunoSEQ multiplex PCR, yet TCRdb's version contains in-frame clones alone and is incomplete. That table is the source of V, J and clone size, and D and trimming were worked out from the DNA. The table includes roughly 290,000 clones, 70% to 90% detected once. Losses at the gene ends were 3 bases for V and 7 bases for J; bases not matched to a gene: 12. The CDR3 runs 17 residues. Looked up from germline, CDR1 is SGHNT and CDR2 is YENEEA.

The specimen sequenced was peripheral blood. J is TRBJ2-2 and V is TRBV11-3; TRBD2 aligns across 9 bases. The TCR originated in a woman in her 50s with active or convalescent COVID-19. CDR3 residues: CASSFSAGGIHGGELFF. The CDR3 DNA is TGTGCCAGCAGCTTTTCGGCGGGAGGGATCCATGGCGGGGAGCTGTTTTTT. Drawing the rest from reference TRBV11-3 and TRBJ2-2, the complete variable domain is EAGVVQSPRYKIIEKKQPVAFWCNPISGHNTLYWYLQNLGQGPELLIRYENEEAVDDSQLPKDRFSAERLKGVDSTLKIQPAELGDSAVYLCASSFSAGGIHGGELFFGEGSRLTVL.